Each of the 5 T cell receptor beta chains below was sequenced from the same sample in a study of somatic mutations in cytotoxic T cells in rheumatoid arthritis. Sequencing was performed with immunoSEQ multiplex PCR; in TCRdb, only in-frame clones are kept and a portion is missing. The table includes about 2,000 clones, around 69% detected once. The specimen sequenced was CD8+ T cells sorted from blood. These receptors all come from a woman in her forties with rheumatoid arthritis.

V gene TRBV7-9 combines with J gene TRBJ2-5; no clear D gene. CDR3 size: 13 residues. CDR1 and CDR2 from the germline V gene are SEHNR and FQNEAQ (reference sequence). Trimming removed 2 bases at V and 5 bases at J, with 9 bases between. CDR3 in DNA: TGTGCCAGCAGCTTATCAGATAAGGAGACCCAGTACTTC. The encoded protein is CASSLSDKETQYF.

Only one count was recorded for this clone. CDR3 loop: CASSREEDSYGYTF. Written as DNA, the CDR3 is TGCGCCAGCAGCAGAGAAGAGGACAGCTATGGCTACACCTTC. V usage is TRBV5-1 and J usage is TRBJ1-2, with D possibly being TRBD1 (6 bases). The CDR3 spans 14 residues. In germline, CDR1 is SGHRS, CDR2 YFSETQ. V was clipped by 4 bases and J by 4 bases, with 14 bases between them.

This clone is large. CDR3 region: CASSLLRGGPRETQYF. The DNA of the CDR3 is TGTGCCAGCAGTTTATTGCGCGGGGGGCCCCGGGAGACCCAGTACTTC. This chain links TRBV28 with TRBJ2-5, with 8 bases lining up with TRBD2. This CDR3 contains 16 residues. Trimming removed 1 base from V and 5 bases from J; junction bases left unmatched: 9. Germline lookup yields CDR1 MDHEN and CDR2 SYDVKM.

This clone ranks as hyperexpanded. Other nucleotide sequences in the sample specify the same CDR3. The rearrangement links TRBV15 to TRBJ1-4; no firm D call. CDR1 and CDR2 (germline): LNHNV, YYDKDF (reference sequence). Trimming stripped 0 bases from V and 4 bases from J, with 9 bases between. This CDR3 has 15 amino acids. DNA of the CDR3: TGTGCCACCAGCAGAGATGTAGAGGTTAATGAAAAACTGTTTTTT. It translates to CATSRDVEVNEKLFF.

This clone was picked up one time. The genes are TRBV29-1 and TRBJ2-2; 9 bases agree with TRBD1. This CDR3 is built from 14 residues. Germline loops: CDR1 SQVTM, CDR2 ANQGSEA. J gave up 4 bases and V 6 bases, and 6 bases lay outside the gene matches. The CDR3: CSVEQGAVTGELFF. As DNA, the CDR3 is TGCAGCGTAGAACAGGGGGCGGTCACCGGGGAGCTGTTTTTT.